The clone carrying this TCR beta chain was found once. CDR3 size: 11 residues. Trimming shortened V by 2 bases and J by 9 bases, and 5 bases separated the two germline ends. These data belong to a study of blood T cell repertoires in COVID-19. TCRdb's copy holds only in-frame clones and misses some; the assay was immunoSEQ multiplex PCR. The table lists some 130,000 clones, about 86% of them singletons. Recruits, aged roughly 18 to 100 years, lived in 24 US areas. Clinical histories supplied by participants themselves formed the basis of cohort assignment. The receptor comes from a middle-aged man with acute COVID-19. The chain is built from TRBV12-3 or TRBV12-4 and TRBJ2-1; D gene ambiguous. Specimen: PBMCs or T cells enriched from blood (not recorded which). CDR3 DNA: TGTGCCAGCAGTTTATTCATTGAGCAGTTCTTC. Translated: CASSLFIEQFF.